Listed below are T cell receptor beta chains from one sample, sequenced in a study of T cell changes during pregnancy in multiple sclerosis. TCRdb's copy holds only in-frame clones and misses some; the assay was immunoSEQ multiplex PCR. Of 38,000 or so clones listed, 90% were seen once; the top ten hold around 0.52%. Sample: CD4+ T cells from peripheral blood mononuclear cells, taken in the second trimester of pregnancy. These TCRs come from a female donor with multiple sclerosis, enrolled in a pregnancy study. The CDR3 runs from the conserved cysteine through the conserved F or W. A D gene is named only where the DNA matches it firmly. Not every row has a clone size; where given, it reads once, few, many or a size class.

size	V	D	J	CDR3	DNA
-	TRBV4-1	-	TRBJ2-7	CASSQDLGLTLRQYF	TGCGCCAGCAGCCAAGATCTCGGACTGACATTGCGACAGTACTTC
-	TRBV5-1	TRBD2	TRBJ2-1	CASSLDLAGVDEQFF	TGCGCCAGCAGCTTGGATCTAGCGGGAGTAGATGAGCAGTTCTTC
-	TRBV7-3	TRBD2	TRBJ2-3	CASSLWASGRGSTDTQYF	TGTGCCAGCAGCTTATGGGCTAGCGGGAGGGGGTCCACAGATACGCAGTATTTT
-	TRBV28	TRBD1	TRBJ1-1	CASSSTTGGGSTEAFF	TGTGCCAGCAGTTCCACGACAGGGGGCGGGAGCACTGAAGCTTTCTTT
-	TRBV5-1	-	TRBJ2-3	CASSLDFGNTDTQYF	TGCGCCAGCAGCTTGGATTTCGGGAACACAGATACGCAGTATTTT
-	TRBV18	TRBD1	TRBJ1-1	CASSLLGQGNTEAFF	TGTGCCAGCTCACTCCTAGGACAGGGGAACACTGAAGCTTTCTTT
-	TRBV27	TRBD1	TRBJ2-1	CASSPQGASYNEQFF	TGCGCCAGCAGTCCCCAGGGGGCCTCCTACAATGAGCAGTTCTTC
-	TRBV11-2	TRBD1	TRBJ1-3	CASSYTGGTGVRNTIYF	TGTGCCAGCAGTTATACGGGGGGGACAGGGGTTCGAAACACCATATATTTT
-	TRBV25-1	TRBD2	TRBJ2-3	CASSGGLVEGTDTQYF	TGTGCCAGCAGTGGTGGACTAGTAGAGGGCACAGATACGCAGTATTTT
-	TRBV6-4	TRBD2	TRBJ2-5	CASSTMTSGSDIRETQYF	TGTGCCAGCAGTACTATGACTAGCGGGAGTGATATTCGCGAGACCCAGTACTTC
-	TRBV5-4	TRBD2	TRBJ2-7	CASRVGTSREQYF	TGTGCCAGCAGGGTGGGGACTAGCCGCGAGCAGTACTTC
-	TRBV27	TRBD1	TRBJ2-7	CASSTQGQVTYEQYF	TGTGCCAGCAGTACCCAGGGACAGGTAACCTACGAGCAGTACTTC
-	TRBV27	TRBD1	TRBJ1-5	CASSRGDRGSNQPQHF	TGTGCCAGCAGCCGCGGGGACAGGGGATCTAATCAGCCCCAGCATTTT
-	TRBV19	-	TRBJ1-1	CASMKNYLNTEAFF	TGTGCCAGTATGAAAAACTATTTGAACACTGAAGCTTTCTTT
-	TRBV29-1	TRBD2	TRBJ2-5	CSVVTAGAIRRETQYF	TGCAGCGTTGTAACAGCGGGAGCCATCCGCCGGGAGACCCAGTACTTC
-	TRBV27	TRBD2	TRBJ2-5	CASSLSLAGGAETQYF	TGTGCCAGCAGTTTATCTCTCGCGGGAGGGGCAGAGACCCAGTACTTC
-	TRBV2	-	TRBJ2-1	CASSERVSYNEQFF	TGTGCCAGCAGTGAACGGGTCTCATACAATGAGCAGTTCTTC
-	TRBV11-2	-	TRBJ2-7	CASSFVVGTYEQYF	TGTGCCAGCAGCTTCGTAGTAGGGACTTACGAGCAGTACTTC
-	TRBV19	TRBD1	TRBJ1-2	CASSIPGGRGYTF	TGTGCCAGTAGTATACCAGGGGGCAGGGGCTACACCTTC
-	TRBV7-3	-	TRBJ2-6	CASSPPAGRSGANVLTF	TGTGCCAGCAGCCCCCCCGCAGGTCGCTCTGGGGCCAACGTCCTGACTTTC
-	TRBV18	-	TRBJ1-2	CASSPRGRGDGYTF	TGTGCCAGCTCACCACGGGGGCGCGGAGACGGCTACACCTTC
-	TRBV2	-	TRBJ2-5	CASRVLQANIGETQYF	TGTGCCAGCCGGGTATTACAAGCGAATATAGGAGAGACCCAGTACTTC
-	TRBV19	TRBD1	TRBJ2-1	CASSIKVGQGVNEQFF	TGTGCCAGTAGTATTAAGGTGGGACAGGGGGTTAATGAGCAGTTCTTC
-	TRBV5-6	-	TRBJ2-1	CASSRRGGDEQFF	TGTGCCAGCAGCCGCAGAGGGGGAGATGAGCAGTTCTTC
-	TRBV29-1	-	TRBJ1-2	CSVGSAGYGYTF	TGCAGCGTTGGTTCGGCAGGGTATGGCTACACCTTC
-	TRBV5-1	-	TRBJ2-2	CASSLRGNTGELFF	TGCGCCAGCAGCTTACGGGGGAACACCGGGGAGCTGTTTTTT
-	TRBV7-3	-	TRBJ1-1	CASSTLPDTEAFF	TGTGCCAGCAGCACCCTTCCGGACACTGAAGCTTTCTTT
-	TRBV19	-	TRBJ1-2	CASSDPGQANYGYTF	TGTGCCAGTAGCGATCCGGGACAAGCTAACTATGGCTACACCTTC
-	TRBV27	TRBD1	TRBJ1-2	CASRMTGGNYGYTF	TGTGCCAGCCGCATGACAGGGGGTAACTATGGCTACACCTTC
-	TRBV28	TRBD2	TRBJ2-1	CASRFSGTSGWWQFF	TGTGCCAGCAGATTCTCCGGGACTAGCGGCTGGTGGCAGTTCTTC
few	TRBV5-4	TRBD2	TRBJ2-5	CASSLAGGPGTQYF	TGTGCCAGCAGCTTGGCGGGAGGGCCGGGGACCCAGTACTTC
-	TRBV19	TRBD1	TRBJ2-7	CASSPLRDRGYEQYF	TGTGCCAGTAGTCCACTCCGGGACAGGGGCTACGAGCAGTACTTC
-	TRBV10-3	TRBD2	TRBJ2-3	CAISESSLAGGTTDTQYF	TGTGCCATCAGTGAGTCGAGTCTAGCGGGAGGAACGACAGATACGCAGTATTTT
-	TRBV6-1	TRBD2	TRBJ2-3	CASSEPGTSGSFGTDTQYF	TGTGCCAGCAGTGAACCAGGGACTAGCGGGAGTTTCGGCACAGATACGCAGTATTTT
-	TRBV2	-	TRBJ1-2	CASSLRNLQVSYGYTF	TGTGCCAGCAGTCTTAGAAATTTACAGGTTTCCTATGGCTACACCTTC
-	TRBV29-1	TRBD1	TRBJ2-1	CSVEDRLGGNEQFF	TGCAGCGTTGAGGACAGGTTAGGTGGGAATGAGCAGTTCTTC
-	TRBV6-6	TRBD2	TRBJ2-7	CASSNLAGVYEQYF	TGTGCCAGCAGTAACCTAGCGGGAGTCTACGAGCAGTACTTC
-	TRBV2	TRBD2	TRBJ2-7	CASRRTSGASSSYEQYF	TGTGCCAGCAGAAGGACTAGCGGGGCCTCTAGCTCCTACGAGCAGTACTTC
-	TRBV29-1	-	TRBJ1-2	CSVLQGAYGYTF	TGCAGCGTTCTCCAGGGCGCCTATGGCTACACCTTC